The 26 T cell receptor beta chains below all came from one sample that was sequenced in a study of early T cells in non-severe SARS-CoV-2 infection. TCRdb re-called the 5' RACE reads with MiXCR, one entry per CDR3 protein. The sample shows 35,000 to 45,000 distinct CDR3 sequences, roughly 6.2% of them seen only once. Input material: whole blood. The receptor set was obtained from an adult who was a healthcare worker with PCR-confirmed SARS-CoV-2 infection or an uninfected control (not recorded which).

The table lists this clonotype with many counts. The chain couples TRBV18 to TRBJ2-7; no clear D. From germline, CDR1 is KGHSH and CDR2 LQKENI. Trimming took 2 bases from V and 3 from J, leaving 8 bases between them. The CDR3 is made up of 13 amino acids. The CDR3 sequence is CASSPERYYEQYF. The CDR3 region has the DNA TGTGCCAGCTCACCAGAGAGGTACTACGAGCAGTACTTC.

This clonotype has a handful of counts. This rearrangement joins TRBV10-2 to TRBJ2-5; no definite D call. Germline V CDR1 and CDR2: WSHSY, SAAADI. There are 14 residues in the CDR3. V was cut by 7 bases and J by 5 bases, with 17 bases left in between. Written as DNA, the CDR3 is TGCGCCAGCAATAGGATCGGTGTAATGGAGACCCAGTACTTC. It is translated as CASNRIGVMETQYF.

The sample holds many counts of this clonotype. The CDR3 DNA follows: TGTGCCAGCAGTCCCTCGGGCGGATTCACAGATACGCAGTATTTT. As protein: CASSPSGGFTDTQYF. The J gene is TRBJ2-3, the V gene TRBV28; D gene ambiguous. The CDR3 has 15 amino acids. The V end lost 5 bases, the J end lost 2 bases, and 14 bases lay between the germline ends. Germline CDR1 is MDHEN and CDR2 is SYDVKM.

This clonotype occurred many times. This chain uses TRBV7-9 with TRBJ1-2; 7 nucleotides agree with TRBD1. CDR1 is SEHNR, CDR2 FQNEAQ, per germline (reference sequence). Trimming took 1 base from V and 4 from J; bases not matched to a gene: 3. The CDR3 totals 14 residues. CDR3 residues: CASSLGDRSYGYTF. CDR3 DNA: TGTGCCAGCAGCTTAGGGGACAGAAGCTATGGCTACACCTTC.

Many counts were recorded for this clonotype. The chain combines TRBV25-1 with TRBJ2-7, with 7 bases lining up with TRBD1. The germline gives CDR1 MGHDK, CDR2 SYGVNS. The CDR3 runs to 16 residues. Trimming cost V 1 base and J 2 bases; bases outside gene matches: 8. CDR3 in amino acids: CASSEFRTGETYEQYF. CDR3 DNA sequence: TGTGCCAGCAGTGAATTCAGAACAGGGGAGACCTACGAGCAGTACTTC.

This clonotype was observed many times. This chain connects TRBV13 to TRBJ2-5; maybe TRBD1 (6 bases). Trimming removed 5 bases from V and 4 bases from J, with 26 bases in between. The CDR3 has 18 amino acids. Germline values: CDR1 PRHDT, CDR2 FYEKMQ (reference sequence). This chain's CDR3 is CASSQEKTGATTRETQYF. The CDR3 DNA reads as TGTGCCAGCAGCCAAGAGAAGACAGGAGCTACCACTCGAGAGACCCAGTACTTC.

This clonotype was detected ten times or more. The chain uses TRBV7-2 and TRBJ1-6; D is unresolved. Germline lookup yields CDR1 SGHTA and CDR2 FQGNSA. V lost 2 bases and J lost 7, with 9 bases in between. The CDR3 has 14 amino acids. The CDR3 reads CASSLSSTNSPLHF. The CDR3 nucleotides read TGTGCCAGCAGCTTATCAAGTACCAATTCACCCCTCCACTTT. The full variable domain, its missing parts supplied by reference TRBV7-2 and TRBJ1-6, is GAGVSQSPSNKVTEKGKDVELRCDPISGHTALYWYRQSLGQGLEFLIYFQGNSAPDKSGLPSDRFSAERTGGSVSTLTIQRTQQEDSAVYLCASSLSSTNSPLHFGNGTRLTVT.

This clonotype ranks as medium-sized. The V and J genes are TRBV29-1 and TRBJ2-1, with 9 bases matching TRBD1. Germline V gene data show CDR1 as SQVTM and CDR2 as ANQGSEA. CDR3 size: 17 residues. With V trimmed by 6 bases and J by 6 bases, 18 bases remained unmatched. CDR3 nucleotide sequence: TGCAGCGTGTGGTCTCTGGGATGGACAGGGGAGGGCAATGAGCAGTTCTTC. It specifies CSVWSLGWTGEGNEQFF.

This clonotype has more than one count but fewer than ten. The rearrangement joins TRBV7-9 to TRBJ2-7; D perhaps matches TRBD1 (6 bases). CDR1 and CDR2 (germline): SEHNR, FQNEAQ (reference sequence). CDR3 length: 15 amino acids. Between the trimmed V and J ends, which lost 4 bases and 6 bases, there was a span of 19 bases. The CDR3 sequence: CASSSAPAQGGEQYF. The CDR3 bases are TGTGCCAGCAGCTCGGCCCCCGCACAGGGTGGCGAGCAGTACTTC. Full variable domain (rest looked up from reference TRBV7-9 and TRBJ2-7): DTGVSQNPRHKITKRGQNVTFRCDPISEHNRLYWYRQTLGQGPEFLTYFQNEAQLEKSRLLSDRFSAERPKGSFSTLEIQRTEQGDSAMYLCASSSAPAQGGEQYFGPGTRLTVT.

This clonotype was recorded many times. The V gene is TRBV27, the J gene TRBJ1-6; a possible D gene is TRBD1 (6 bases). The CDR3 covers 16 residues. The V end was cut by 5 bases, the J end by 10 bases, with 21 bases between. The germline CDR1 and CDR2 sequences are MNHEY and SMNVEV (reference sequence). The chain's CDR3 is CASSLAAYQGYSPLHF. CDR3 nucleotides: TGTGCCAGCAGTCTCGCCGCGTACCAGGGGTACTCACCCCTCCACTTT.

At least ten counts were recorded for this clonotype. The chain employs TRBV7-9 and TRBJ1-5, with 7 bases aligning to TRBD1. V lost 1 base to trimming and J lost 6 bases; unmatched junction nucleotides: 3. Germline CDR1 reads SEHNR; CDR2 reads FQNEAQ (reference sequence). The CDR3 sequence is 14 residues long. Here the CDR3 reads CASSLGQGGQPQHF. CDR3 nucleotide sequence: TGTGCCAGCAGCTTAGGACAGGGCGGTCAGCCCCAGCATTTT.

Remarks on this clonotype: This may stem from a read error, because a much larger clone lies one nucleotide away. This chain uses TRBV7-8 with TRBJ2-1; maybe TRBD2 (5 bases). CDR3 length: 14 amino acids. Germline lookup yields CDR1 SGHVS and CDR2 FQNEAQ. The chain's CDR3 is CASSLAGRLNEQLF. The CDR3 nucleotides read TGTGCCAGCAGCTTAGCGGGGAGATTAAATGAGCAGCTCTTC.

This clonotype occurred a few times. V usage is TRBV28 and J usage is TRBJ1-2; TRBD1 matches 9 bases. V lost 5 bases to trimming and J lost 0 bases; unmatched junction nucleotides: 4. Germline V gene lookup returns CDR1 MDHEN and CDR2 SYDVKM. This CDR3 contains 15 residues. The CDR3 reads CASSPRTGANYGYTF. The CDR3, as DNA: TGTGCCAGCAGTCCCAGGACAGGGGCTAACTATGGCTACACCTTC.

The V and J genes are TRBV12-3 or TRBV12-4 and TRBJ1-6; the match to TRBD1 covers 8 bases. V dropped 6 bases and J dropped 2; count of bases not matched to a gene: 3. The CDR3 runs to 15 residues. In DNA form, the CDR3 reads TGTGCCAGCAGGACAGGGGCCGCCTATAATTCACCCCTCCACTTT. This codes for CASRTGAAYNSPLHF.

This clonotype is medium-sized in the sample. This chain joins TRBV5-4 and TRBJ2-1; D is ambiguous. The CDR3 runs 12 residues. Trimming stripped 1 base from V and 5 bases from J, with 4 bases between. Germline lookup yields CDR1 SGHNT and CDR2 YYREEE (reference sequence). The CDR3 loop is CASSLTDNEQFF. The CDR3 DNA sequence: TGTGCCAGCAGCTTGACGGACAATGAGCAGTTCTTC. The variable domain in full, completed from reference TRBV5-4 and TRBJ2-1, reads ETGVTQSPTHLIKTRGQQVTLRCSSQSGHNTVSWYQQALGQGPQFIFQYYREEENGRGNFPPRFSGLQFPNYSSELNVNALELDDSALYLCASSLTDNEQFFGPGTRLTVL.

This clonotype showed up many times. The CDR3 region is CASSALLAGGPYNEQFF. DNA for the CDR3: TGTGCCAGCAGCGCACTATTGGCGGGGGGGCCGTACAATGAGCAGTTCTTC. V is TRBV7-6 and J is TRBJ2-1; 9 bases agree with TRBD2. Germline V gene data show CDR1 as SGHVS and CDR2 as FNYEAQ. V gave up 5 bases and J gave up 4 bases; unmatched junction bases: 12. The CDR3 loop spans 17 amino acids. The complete variable domain, with remaining parts taken from reference TRBV7-6 and TRBJ2-1, reads GAGVSQSPRYKVTKRGQDVALRCDPISGHVSLYWYRQALGQGPEFLTYFNYEAQQDKSGLPNDRFSAERPEGSISTLTIQRTEQRDSAMYRCASSALLAGGPYNEQFFGPGTRLTVL.

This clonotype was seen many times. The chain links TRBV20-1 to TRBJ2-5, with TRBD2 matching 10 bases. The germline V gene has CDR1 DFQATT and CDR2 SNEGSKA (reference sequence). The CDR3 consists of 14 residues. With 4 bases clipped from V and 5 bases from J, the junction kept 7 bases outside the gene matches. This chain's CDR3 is CSANKRGGTETQYF. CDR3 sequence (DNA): TGCAGTGCTAATAAGCGGGGGGGTACGGAGACCCAGTACTTC.

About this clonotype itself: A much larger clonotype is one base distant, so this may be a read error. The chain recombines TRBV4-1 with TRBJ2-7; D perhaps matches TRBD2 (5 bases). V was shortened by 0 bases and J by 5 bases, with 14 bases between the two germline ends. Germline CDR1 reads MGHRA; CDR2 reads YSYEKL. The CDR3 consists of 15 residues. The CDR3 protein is CASSQDHRGCHEQYF. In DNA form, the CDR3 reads TGCGCCAGCAGCCAAGATCACCGCGGGTGCCACGAGCAGTACTTC.

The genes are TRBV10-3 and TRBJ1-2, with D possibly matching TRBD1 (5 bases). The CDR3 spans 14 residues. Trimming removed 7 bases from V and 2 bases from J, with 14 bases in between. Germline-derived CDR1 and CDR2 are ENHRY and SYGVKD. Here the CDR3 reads CAINQIGGNYGYTF. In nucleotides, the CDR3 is TGTGCCATCAACCAAATCGGGGGGAACTATGGCTACACCTTC.

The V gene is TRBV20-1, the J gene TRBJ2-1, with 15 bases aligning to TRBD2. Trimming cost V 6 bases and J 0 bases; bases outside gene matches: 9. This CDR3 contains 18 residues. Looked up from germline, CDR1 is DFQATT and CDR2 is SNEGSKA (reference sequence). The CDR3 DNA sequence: TGCAGTGCGACAGGACTAGCGGGAGGGCCTAGCTCCTACAATGAGCAGTTCTTC. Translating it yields CSATGLAGGPSSYNEQFF.

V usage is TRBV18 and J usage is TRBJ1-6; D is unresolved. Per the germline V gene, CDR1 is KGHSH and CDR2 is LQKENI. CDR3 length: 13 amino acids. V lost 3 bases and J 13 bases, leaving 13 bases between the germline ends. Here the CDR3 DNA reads TGTGCCAGCTCACCGGGGTCGATGAATCCCCTCCACTTT. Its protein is CASSPGSMNPLHF.

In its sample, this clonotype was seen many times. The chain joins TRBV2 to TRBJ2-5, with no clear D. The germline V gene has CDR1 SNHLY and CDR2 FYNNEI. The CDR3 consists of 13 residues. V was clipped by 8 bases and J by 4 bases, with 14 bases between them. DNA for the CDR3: TGTGCCAGCGCGACGGAGCTCCGAGAGACCCAGTACTTC. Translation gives CASATELRETQYF.

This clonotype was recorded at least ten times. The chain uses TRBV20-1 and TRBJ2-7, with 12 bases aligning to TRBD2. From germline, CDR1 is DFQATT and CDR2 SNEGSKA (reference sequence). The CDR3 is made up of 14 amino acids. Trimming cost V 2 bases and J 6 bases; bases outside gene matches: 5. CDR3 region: CSARPSGRVSEQYF. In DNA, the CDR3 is TGCAGTGCTAGACCTAGCGGGAGGGTCTCCGAGCAGTACTTC.

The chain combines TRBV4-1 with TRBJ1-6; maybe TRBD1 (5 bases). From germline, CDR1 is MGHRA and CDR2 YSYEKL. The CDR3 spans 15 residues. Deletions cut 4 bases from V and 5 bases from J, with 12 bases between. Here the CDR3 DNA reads TGCGCCAGCAGCCCTCCATCCAGGGATAATTCACCCCTCCACTTT. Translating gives CASSPPSRDNSPLHF.

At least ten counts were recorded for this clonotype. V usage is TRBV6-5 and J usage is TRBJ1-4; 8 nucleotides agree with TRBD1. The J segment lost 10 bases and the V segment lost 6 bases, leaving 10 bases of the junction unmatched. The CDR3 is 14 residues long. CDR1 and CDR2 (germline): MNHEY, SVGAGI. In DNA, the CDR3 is TGTGCCAGCAGCGGACAGGGCGGCCCTGGAAAACTGTTTTTT. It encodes CASSGQGGPGKLFF.

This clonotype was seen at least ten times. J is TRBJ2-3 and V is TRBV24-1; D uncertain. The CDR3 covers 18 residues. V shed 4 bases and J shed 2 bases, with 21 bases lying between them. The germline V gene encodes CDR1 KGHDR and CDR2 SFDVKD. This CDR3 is CATSEPAGGSSYTDTQYF. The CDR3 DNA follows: TGTGCCACCAGTGAGCCGGCCGGCGGATCATCGTACACAGATACGCAGTATTTT.